This T cell receptor (beta chain) was documented in a study of cytomegalovirus exposure and HLA in healthy donors. 13 Jbeta primers and 60 Vbeta primers were used for the PCR. Only in-frame clones appear in the TCRdb table, and some are missing; sequencing was by immunoSEQ multiplex PCR. The table lists about 160,000 clones, about 84% of them singletons. CDR1 and CDR2 from the germline V gene are SNHLY and FYNNEI. The trim removed 8 bases at V and 4 bases at J, leaving 14 bases unmatched. CDR3 length: 16 amino acids. Sequences were obtained from PBMCs. This clonotype originated in a middle-aged man in good health and CMV-seropositive. The chain employs TRBV2 and TRBJ1-5, with 7 bases lining up with TRBD1. This CDR3 reads CASSRRQGTANQPQHF. Here the CDR3 DNA reads TGTGCCAGCTCCAGGCGACAGGGAACCGCAAATCAGCCCCAGCATTTT.